This T cell receptor (beta chain) came from a study of blood T cells in healthy people across ages (dated by TCRdb to about 2015). Background for the entire study: In model experiments, template switching captured about one uniquely barcoded TCR beta cDNA molecule for every two T cells. Using deep sequencing normalized with unique cDNA molecular identifiers, the study measured how TCR beta repertoire diversity changes with age. Two additional independent replicas of 1 million unique cDNA reads from the same blood draw were analyzed for two donors (one aged 18 to 30 and one aged 80 or older). The donors were divided into four age groups: young (average around 16 years), middle-aged (approximately 39), aged (around 59) and long-lived (about 80). To avoid experimental bias, donors of different ages were randomly spread across the sequencing lanes.

Broader findings and caveats from the paper: Observed TCR beta diversity per million T cells fell roughly linearly with age, and a significant reduction was already apparent by age about 38. There was a strong correlation between observed TCR beta diversity and the percentage of naive T cells measured by flow cytometry. Conclusive comparison of naive and antigen-experienced compartments was prevented by the profiling of bulk unsorted PBMCs. Total diversity estimates from one million sequenced T cells were considered lower bounds and underestimates. Donor CMV infection status was unknown, potentially confounding age-related changes in expanded clonotypes. The long-lived group showed more naive CD4+ T cells, fewer expanded clones and increased TCR diversity than the aged group, suggesting age selection.

With respect to this clonotype: What antigen it recognizes has not been identified. Nothing much larger sits one base from this clone, and base qualities are not available.

The library was produced with 5' RACE. Sequencing instrument: Illumina HiSeq 2500. A second PCR of about 6 to 11 cycles was run with a J-beta primer mix and a sample-barcoded 5' primer. Each TCR beta cDNA molecule received a unique molecular identifier from a template-switch 5' adaptor carrying 12 random nucleotides. Each sample yielded at least 2.5 million CDR3-containing paired-end reads. First-strand cDNA synthesis was performed from all RNA using the Mint cDNA synthesis kit, with priming by a TRBC-specific oligonucleotide. Following uracil-DNA glycosylase treatment, a first 18-cycle PCR with universal primers M1SS and BC2_uni_R was performed on all cDNA. From the authors' description of their analysis: For normalization, 1 million high-quality reads were randomly selected from each sample, with every read carrying a distinct molecular identifier. Reads with shared molecular identifiers were discarded instead of being binned into consensus sequences. MiTCR, set to a Q25 quality threshold and the strictest error-elimination algorithm, was used for CDR3 identification, clonotype clustering and error correction. A nonparametric unseen species model with Euler transformation was used to estimate lower-bound total TCR beta diversity. Starting from the raw public reads, TCRdb applied fastp trimming at Q25, assembled clones with MiXCR and retained in-frame beta chains. Rows are combined by CDR3 protein, so each entry shows the most common genes and DNA. TCRdb's processing, not the authors' own work, is the source of the V and J calls. Present in this sample are 650,000 to 1,000,000 distinct CDR3 sequences, 35% to 60% of which were seen just once. The leading ten clones occupy approximately 18% of the sample.

The 39 donors, aged about 6 to 95 years, were systemically healthy Caucasian individuals from Russia. Each donor gave 8 to 10 milliliters of peripheral blood, drawn into EDTA-treated Vacutainer tubes. PBMCs were isolated by Ficoll-Paque density-gradient centrifugation, with at least 7 million obtained per sample. Trizol reagent was used to extract total RNA from the PBMCs, yielding at least 5 micrograms per sample. The percentages of naive CD45RAhigh/CD27high T cells were determined by flow cytometry on a PBMC aliquot from every donor. The CDR3 covers 16 residues, taking in both the cysteine and the phenylalanine. Solely the CDR3 DNA is kept, with 48 bases framed from the first base. Reading the germline V gene gives CDR1 MNHEY and CDR2 SVGEGT.

The material sequenced was blood. The receptor comes from a man aged 80 or over in good health. The chain joins TRBV6-2 or TRBV6-3 to TRBJ2-5; the D gene lacks a confident call. With the DNA end fitting TRBJ2-7 better, the J assignment may be wrong. In nucleotides, the sequence is TGTGCCAGCAGTTACCCAGGCTCAAGGCGGTCCCACGAGCAGTACTTC. The resulting protein is CASSYPGSRRSHEQYF.